This TCR beta chain was observed in a study of cytomegalovirus exposure and HLA in healthy donors. Study-wide points: It was 150 or so TCR beta chains that were listed as cytomegalovirus-associated. Analyzed later, association rates of TCRs varied across HLA loci, with DRB1 most and HLA-C fewest. Most TCR sequences were rare, but some public TCRs occurred in many donors. Later work showed greater clonal expansion in HLA-associated TCR beta chains than in equally common others.

About this clone itself: What it binds is unknown.

Researchers ran the PCR with 60 Vbeta and 13 Jbeta primers. Libraries were prepared by immunoSEQ multiplex PCR; TCRdb keeps only in-frame clonotypes and omits some of them. The table for this sample gives tens of thousands of clones. With 5 bases clipped from V and 8 bases from J, the junction kept 4 bases outside the gene matches. The germline gives CDR1 LNHDA, CDR2 SQIVND (reference sequence). The CDR3 runs to 14 residues. Material: PBMCs. The TCR originated in a woman aged 25 to 39 in good health and CMV-seropositive. The chain is built from TRBV19 and TRBJ2-2, with 11 bases fitting TRBD2. CDR3 in amino acids: CASSLGTSGGELFF. The CDR3 nucleotides read TGTGCCAGTAGTCTCGGGACTAGCGGAGGGGAGCTGTTTTTT.